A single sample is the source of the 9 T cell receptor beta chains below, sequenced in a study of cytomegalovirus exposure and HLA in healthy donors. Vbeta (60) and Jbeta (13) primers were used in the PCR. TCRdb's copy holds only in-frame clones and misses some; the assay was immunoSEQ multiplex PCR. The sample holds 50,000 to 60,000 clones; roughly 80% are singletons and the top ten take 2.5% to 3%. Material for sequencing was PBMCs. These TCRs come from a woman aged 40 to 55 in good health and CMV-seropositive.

The CDR3 sequence: CASSVATGGPETQYF. For the CDR3, the DNA is TGTGCCAGCAGCGTAGCGACGGGGGGGCCAGAGACCCAGTACTTC. This chain links TRBV9 with TRBJ2-5; the match to TRBD2 covers 8 bases. CDR3 size: 15 residues. Trimming cost V 0 bases and J 4 bases; bases outside gene matches: 5. Looked up from germline, CDR1 is SGDLS and CDR2 is YYNGEE.

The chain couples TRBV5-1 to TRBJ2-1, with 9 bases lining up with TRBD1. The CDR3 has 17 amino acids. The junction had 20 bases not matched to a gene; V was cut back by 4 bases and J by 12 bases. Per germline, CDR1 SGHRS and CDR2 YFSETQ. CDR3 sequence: CASSRLDPGQGINGQFF. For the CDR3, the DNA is TGCGCCAGCAGCCGTCTCGATCCGGGACAGGGTATAAACGGGCAGTTCTTC.

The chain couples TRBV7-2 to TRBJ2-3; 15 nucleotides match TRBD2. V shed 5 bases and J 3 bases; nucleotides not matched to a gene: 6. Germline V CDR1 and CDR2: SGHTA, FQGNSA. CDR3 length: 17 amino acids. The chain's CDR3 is CASSMGLAGGSTDTQYF. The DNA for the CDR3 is TGTGCCAGCAGCATGGGACTAGCGGGGGGTTCGACAGATACGCAGTATTTT.

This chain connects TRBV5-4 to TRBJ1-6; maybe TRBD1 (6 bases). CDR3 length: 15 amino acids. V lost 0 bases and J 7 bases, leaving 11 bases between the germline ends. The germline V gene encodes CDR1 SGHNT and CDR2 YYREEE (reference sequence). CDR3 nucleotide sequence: TGTGCCAGCAGCTTGGCGGGGGGGCCCAATTCACCCCTCCACTTT. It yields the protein CASSLAGGPNSPLHF.

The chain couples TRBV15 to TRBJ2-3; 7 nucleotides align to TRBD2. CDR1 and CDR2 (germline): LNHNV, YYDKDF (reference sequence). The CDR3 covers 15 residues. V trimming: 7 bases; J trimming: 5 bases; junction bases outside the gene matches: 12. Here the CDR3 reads CATTTLSGDVDTQYF. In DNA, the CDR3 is TGTGCCACCACCACCTTAAGCGGGGACGTAGATACGCAGTATTTT.

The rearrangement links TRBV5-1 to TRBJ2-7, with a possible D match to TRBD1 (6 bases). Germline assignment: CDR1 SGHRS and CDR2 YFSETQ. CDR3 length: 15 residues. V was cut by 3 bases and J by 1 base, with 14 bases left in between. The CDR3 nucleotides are TGCGCCAGCAGCTCCACCGGGACACCGTCCTACGAGCAGTACTTC. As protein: CASSSTGTPSYEQYF.

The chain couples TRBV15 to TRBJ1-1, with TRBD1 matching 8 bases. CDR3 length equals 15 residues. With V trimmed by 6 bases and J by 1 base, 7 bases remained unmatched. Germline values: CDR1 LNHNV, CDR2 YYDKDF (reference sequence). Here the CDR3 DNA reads TGTGCCACCAGAGTGGCAGGGGGCGGGAACACTGAAGCTTTCTTT. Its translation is CATRVAGGGNTEAFF.

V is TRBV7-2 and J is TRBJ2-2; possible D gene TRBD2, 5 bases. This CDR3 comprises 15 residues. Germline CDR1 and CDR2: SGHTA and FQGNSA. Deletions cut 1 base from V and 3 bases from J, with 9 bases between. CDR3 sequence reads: CASSLVGADTGELFF. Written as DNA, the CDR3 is TGTGCCAGCAGCTTAGTTGGAGCGGACACCGGGGAGCTGTTTTTT.

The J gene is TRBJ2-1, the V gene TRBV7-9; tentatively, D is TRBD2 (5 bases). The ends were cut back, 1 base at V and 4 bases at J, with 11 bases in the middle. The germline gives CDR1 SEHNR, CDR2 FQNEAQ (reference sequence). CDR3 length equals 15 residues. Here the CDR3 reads CASSLGESAYNEQFF. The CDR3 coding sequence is TGTGCCAGCAGCTTAGGGGAGTCGGCGTACAATGAGCAGTTCTTC.